Below are 3 T cell receptor beta chains sequenced from a single sample in a study of Ad26.COV2.S vaccination and SARS-CoV-2 variants. Some clones are missing from TCRdb's copy, which holds only in-frame ones; the method was immunoSEQ multiplex PCR. The sample has roughly 700,000 clones; 70% to 90% are singletons. Treatment indicated: about 20 received Ad26.COV2.S at low or high dose, single or two shots; about 5 received placebo; per-sample allocation not given. Day 63 following the first vaccine or placebo injection was when the samples were taken. The source material was peripheral blood, sampled in a trial of Ad26.COV2.S vaccine versus placebo. The receptor set was obtained from a person between 18 and 65 years old who received the Ad26.COV2.S COVID-19 vaccine or a placebo.

The chain combines TRBV6-5 with TRBJ2-7, with a weak D call TRBD1 (6 bases). Germline V gene lookup returns CDR1 MNHEY and CDR2 SVGAGI. Trimming left V 6 bases short and J 4 bases short, with 16 bases between. The CDR3 loop spans 14 amino acids. CDR3 loop: CASSRDKVGYEQYF. In DNA, the CDR3 is TGTGCCAGCAGCCGGGACAAAGTGGGGTACGAGCAGTACTTC.

The chain combines TRBV10-1 with TRBJ2-7, with TRBD1 as a possible D gene (8 bases). Germline V gene lookup returns CDR1 WNHNN and CDR2 SYGVQD (reference sequence). The CDR3 is made up of 16 amino acids. Trimming stripped 3 bases from V and 0 bases from J, with 15 bases between. CDR3: CASSDQGGTGSYEQYF. In nucleotides, the CDR3 is TGCGCCAGCAGTGATCAGGGAGGGACAGGCTCCTACGAGCAGTACTTC.

This CDR3 reads CSSEGQGKGYTF. The CDR3 nucleotides read TGCAGCTCCGAGGGACAGGGTAAGGGCTACACCTTC. The chain joins TRBV29-1 to TRBJ1-2, with 9 bases matching TRBD1. This CDR3 spans 12 amino acids. From germline, CDR1 is SQVTM and CDR2 ANQGSEA. V was pared by 8 bases and J by 8 bases, with 9 bases of the junction left unmatched.